These 16 T cell receptor beta chains came from one sample sequenced in a study of PD-L1 blockade in urothelial cancer. This table comes from immunoSEQ multiplex PCR, and its TCRdb copy is limited to in-frame clones, with some not included. The data show around 110,000 clones, around 88% seen once. Indicated time point: peripheral blood 6 weeks after treatment start. The specimen was PBMCs, collected around atezolizumab (anti-PD-L1) treatment. Receptor source: a man aged 60 to 69 with urothelial cancer.

The chain is built from TRBV2 and TRBJ2-6; D not certain. The CDR3 loop spans 14 amino acids. The ends were cut back, 6 bases at V and 0 bases at J, with 6 bases in the middle. The V gene's germline CDR1 is SNHLY and CDR2 FYNNEI. In DNA form, the CDR3 reads TGTGCCAGCAGCAGAAACTCTGGGGCCAACGTCCTGACTTTC. It yields the protein CASSRNSGANVLTF. The full variable domain, its missing parts supplied by reference TRBV2 and TRBJ2-6, is EPEVTQTPSHQVTQMGQEVILRCVPISNHLYFYWYRQILGQKVEFLVSFYNNEISEKSEIFDDQFSVERPDGSNFTLKIRSTKLEDSAMYFCASSRNSGANVLTFGAGSRLTVL.

CDR3 loop: CASSLYRASGGRTDTQYF. Here the CDR3 DNA reads TGTGCCAGCAGCCTATATAGGGCTAGCGGGGGGCGCACAGATACGCAGTATTTT. The rearrangement links TRBV7-2 to TRBJ2-3; 11 nucleotides agree with TRBD2. This CDR3 has 18 amino acids. V was pared by 5 bases and J by 1 base, with 11 bases of the junction left unmatched. Germline lookup yields CDR1 SGHTA and CDR2 FQGNSA.

The chain couples TRBV11-2 to TRBJ2-7, with 7 bases fitting TRBD2. The V gene's germline CDR1 is SGHAT and CDR2 FQNNGV. V trimming: 5 bases; J trimming: 2 bases; junction bases outside the gene matches: 3. The CDR3 sequence is 13 residues long. The CDR3 sequence is CASSVGGTYEQYF. CDR3 sequence (DNA): TGTGCCAGCAGCGTGGGGGGGACCTACGAGCAGTACTTC.

The V and J genes are TRBV5-1 and TRBJ2-1; TRBD2 matches 12 bases. V dropped 0 bases and J dropped 7; count of bases not matched to a gene: 5. The CDR3 contains 16 residues. Germline V lookup: CDR1 SGHRS, CDR2 YFSETQ. Here the CDR3 reads CASSLALAGGANEQFF. Written as DNA, the CDR3 is TGCGCCAGCAGCTTGGCGCTAGCGGGGGGGGCAAATGAGCAGTTCTTC. Full variable domain (outside the CDR3, taken from reference TRBV5-1 and TRBJ2-1): KAGVTQTPRYLIKTRGQQVTLSCSPISGHRSVSWYQQTPGQGLQFLFEYFSETQRNKGNFPGRFSGRQFSNSRSEMNVSTLELGDSALYLCASSLALAGGANEQFFGPGTRLTVL.

The genes are TRBV9 and TRBJ2-7; 8 bases agree with TRBD1. Unmatched junction bases numbered 8, after V lost 3 bases and J lost 6 bases. Germline assignment: CDR1 SGDLS and CDR2 YYNGEE. CDR3 size: 14 residues. Written as DNA, the CDR3 is TGTGCCAGCAGCGCAACCGGGACAGGAGTCGAGCAGTACTTC. Amino acid sequence: CASSATGTGVEQYF.

The rearrangement joins TRBV19 to TRBJ2-7, with 9 bases aligning to TRBD1. The J segment lost 3 bases and the V segment lost 3 bases, leaving 3 bases of the junction unmatched. Looked up from germline, CDR1 is LNHDA and CDR2 is SQIVND (reference sequence). This CDR3 comprises 14 residues. The CDR3 DNA sequence: TGTGCCAGTAGTATTAGACAGGGGGTCTACGAGCAGTACTTC. This translates into CASSIRQGVYEQYF.

The rearrangement uses TRBV7-3 and TRBJ2-3; TRBD1 might be the D (8 bases). The CDR3 sequence is 16 residues long. V gave up 4 bases and J gave up 5 bases, with 19 bases separating them. The germline CDR1 and CDR2 sequences are SGHTA and FQGTGA. The CDR3 is CASSSGDRGGRDTQYF. The CDR3 DNA is TGTGCCAGCAGCTCGGGTGACAGGGGAGGGCGAGATACGCAGTATTTT. The entire variable domain, with the rest obtained from reference TRBV7-3 and TRBJ2-3, is as follows: GAGVSQTPSNKVTEKGKYVELRCDPISGHTALYWYRQSLGQGPEFLIYFQGTGAADDSGLPNDRFFAVRPEGSVSTLKIQRTERGDSAVYLCASSSGDRGGRDTQYFGPGTRLTVL.

This chain joins TRBV28 and TRBJ2-3, with D tentatively TRBD2 (7 bases). Trimming stripped 6 bases from V and 2 bases from J, with 15 bases between. CDR1 is MDHEN and CDR2 is SYDVKM in the germline V gene. The CDR3 runs to 15 residues. The CDR3: CASRAGGAHTDTQYF. DNA of the CDR3: TGTGCCAGCAGGGCTGGGGGGGCTCACACAGATACGCAGTATTTT.

The V gene is TRBV6-5, the J gene TRBJ2-7; 16 bases line up with TRBD2. The CDR3 loop spans 16 amino acids. Per the germline V gene, CDR1 is MNHEY and CDR2 is SVGAGI. J lost 5 bases, V lost 2 bases, and 3 bases had no gene match. The CDR3, as DNA: TGTGCCAGCAGTTACGGTGGGACTAGCGGGAGGGACGAGCAGTACTTC. Translation gives CASSYGGTSGRDEQYF.

This chain connects TRBV15 to TRBJ1-2; 7 bases are a match to TRBD1. Unmatched junction bases numbered 3, after V lost 0 bases and J lost 2 bases. The germline gives CDR1 LNHNV, CDR2 YYDKDF (reference sequence). The CDR3 runs 15 residues. CDR3 bases: TGTGCCACCAGCAGAGATCCAGGGGGAAACTATGGCTACACCTTC. This encodes CATSRDPGGNYGYTF.

This chain connects TRBV9 to TRBJ2-7; TRBD2 matches 15 bases. The CDR3 has 18 amino acids. Trimming at V came to 4 bases and at J to 1 base, leaving 9 bases not matched to a gene. Per the germline V gene, CDR1 is SGDLS and CDR2 is YYNGEE. The CDR3 reads CASSRGLAGGPLSYEQYF. The CDR3 DNA sequence: TGTGCCAGCAGCCGCGGACTAGCGGGAGGGCCCCTTTCCTACGAGCAGTACTTC.

The chain couples TRBV9 to TRBJ1-1; 9 bases agree with TRBD1. The CDR3 has 17 residues. With V trimmed by 4 bases and J by 0 bases, 10 bases remained unmatched. The V gene's germline CDR1 is SGDLS and CDR2 YYNGEE. The CDR3 DNA reads as TGTGCCAGCAGCTCAGCCGGGACAGGGTGGATGAACACTGAAGCTTTCTTT. As protein: CASSSAGTGWMNTEAFF.

This clone was recorded a few times. The genes are TRBV5-1 and TRBJ1-1; no firm D call. CDR1 is SGHRS, CDR2 YFSETQ, per germline. The CDR3 contains 13 residues. V was clipped by 5 bases and J by 3 bases, with 11 bases between them. The CDR3 reads CASSAGFDTEAFF. The CDR3 DNA is TGCGCCAGCAGTGCGGGGTTTGACACTGAAGCTTTCTTT. Complete variable domain (other parts from reference TRBV5-1 and TRBJ1-1): KAGVTQTPRYLIKTRGQQVTLSCSPISGHRSVSWYQQTPGQGLQFLFEYFSETQRNKGNFPGRFSGRQFSNSRSEMNVSTLELGDSALYLCASSAGFDTEAFFGQGTRLTVV.

The chain couples TRBV2 to TRBJ2-3, with TRBD2 identical over 11 bases. J lost 6 bases, V lost 8 bases, and 16 bases had no gene match. This CDR3 region has 17 residues. CDR1 SNHLY and CDR2 FYNNEI come from the germline V gene. The CDR3 loop is CASLKGGASGGPDTQYF. DNA for the CDR3: TGTGCCAGCCTTAAAGGGGGCGCTAGCGGGGGGCCGGATACGCAGTATTTT.

This clone was detected once. The chain joins TRBV6-1 to TRBJ2-7; TRBD1 matches at 8 bases. This CDR3 is 14 amino acids long. CDR1 is MNHNS and CDR2 is SASEGT in the germline V gene. Trimming took 5 bases from V and 0 from J; bases not matched to a gene: 3. The DNA of the CDR3 is TGTGCCAGCAGTTTCACAGGGGGCTCCTACGAGCAGTACTTC. It is translated as CASSFTGGSYEQYF.

This clone was detected a few times. This chain links TRBV7-3 with TRBJ1-1; D might be TRBD1 (6 bases). CDR3 length: 14 residues. Per the germline V gene, CDR1 is SGHTA and CDR2 is FQGTGA. V lost 4 bases and J lost 1, with 10 bases in between. This chain's CDR3 is CASSSTGQNTEAFF. The CDR3 bases are TGTGCCAGCAGCTCAACGGGACAGAACACTGAAGCTTTCTTT. Complete variable domain (other parts from reference TRBV7-3 and TRBJ1-1): GAGVSQTPSNKVTEKGKYVELRCDPISGHTALYWYRQSLGQGPEFLIYFQGTGAADDSGLPNDRFFAVRPEGSVSTLKIQRTERGDSAVYLCASSSTGQNTEAFFGQGTRLTVV.